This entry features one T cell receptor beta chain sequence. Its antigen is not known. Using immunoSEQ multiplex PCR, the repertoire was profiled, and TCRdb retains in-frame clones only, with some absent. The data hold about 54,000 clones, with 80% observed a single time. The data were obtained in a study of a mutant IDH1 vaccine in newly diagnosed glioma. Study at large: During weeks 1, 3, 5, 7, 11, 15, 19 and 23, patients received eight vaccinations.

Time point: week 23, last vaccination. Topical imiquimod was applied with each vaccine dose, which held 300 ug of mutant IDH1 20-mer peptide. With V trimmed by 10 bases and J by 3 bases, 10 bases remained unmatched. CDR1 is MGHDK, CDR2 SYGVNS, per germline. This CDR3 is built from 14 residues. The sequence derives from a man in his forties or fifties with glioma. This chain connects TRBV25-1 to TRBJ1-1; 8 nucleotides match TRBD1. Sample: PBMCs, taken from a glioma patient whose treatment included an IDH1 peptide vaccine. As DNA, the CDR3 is TGTGCCACCCGAGGACAGGGAACCGACACTGAAGCTTTCTTT. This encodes CATRGQGTDTEAFF.